This TCR beta chain emerged from a study of control samples from healthy donors and cancer patients. The CDR3 runs to 12 residues. Between the trimmed V and J ends, which lost 3 bases and 2 bases, there was a span of 6 bases. CDR1 and CDR2 (germline): SQVTM, ANQGSEA. TCRdb keeps only in-frame clones here, not all; method: immunoSEQ multiplex PCR. Here the sample spans roughly 120,000 clones, about 86% being singletons. This sequence was found in a young man in good health. The sequencing sample was made of blood. The V call is TRBV29-1, the J call TRBJ2-3, with no clear D. The CDR3 loop is CSVESYTDTQYF. In DNA form, the CDR3 reads TGCAGCGTTGAGAGCTACACAGATACGCAGTATTTT.